One sample yielded the 29 T cell receptor beta chains listed below, sequenced in a study of blood T cell repertoires in COVID-19. Profiled with immunoSEQ multiplex PCR; TCRdb holds only in-frame clones, not every one. Of 150,000 to 200,000 clones listed, around 91% are singletons. Sequencing used peripheral blood. All receptors come from a man aged 45-65 years with acute or convalescent COVID-19.

The CDR3 nucleotides read TGCGCCAGCAGGAGTGGGACAGGGGGGGATAATTCACCCCTCCACTTT. The encoded protein is CASRSGTGGDNSPLHF. The chain joins TRBV5-1 to TRBJ1-6; 11 bases align to TRBD1. The CDR3 loop spans 16 amino acids. Per germline, CDR1 SGHRS and CDR2 YFSETQ. After removal of 5 bases from V and 5 bases from J, the junction contained 6 bases not matched to a gene.

This chain uses TRBV28 with TRBJ2-7; 9 bases agree with TRBD2. Looked up from germline, CDR1 is MDHEN and CDR2 is SYDVKM. V gave up 6 bases and J gave up 5 bases; unmatched junction bases: 5. This CDR3 spans 13 amino acids. As DNA, the CDR3 is TGTGCCAGCAGGTCTAGCGGGATCGACGAGCAGTACTTC. Its translation: CASRSSGIDEQYF.

V usage is TRBV7-9 and J usage is TRBJ2-5; D gene ambiguous. With 1 base removed from V and 3 bases from J, the gap between germline ends came to 12 bases. This CDR3 has 15 amino acids. CDR1 and CDR2 (germline): SEHNR, FQNEAQ (reference sequence). The CDR3 loop reads CASSLDQIRKETQYF. The CDR3 nucleotides are TGTGCCAGCAGCTTAGATCAGATTCGAAAAGAGACCCAGTACTTC.

The CDR3 sequence is CASSLEDRGEYEQFF. In DNA form, the CDR3 reads TGTGCCAGCAGCTTAGAGGACAGGGGTGAGTATGAGCAGTTCTTC. The rearrangement uses TRBV7-8 and TRBJ2-1; 9 bases are shared with TRBD1. The CDR3 consists of 15 residues. The germline gives CDR1 SGHVS, CDR2 FQNEAQ. V gave up 1 base and J gave up 8 bases; unmatched junction bases: 6. Filled out from reference TRBV7-8 and TRBJ2-1, the complete variable domain reads GAGVSQSPRYKVAKRGQDVALRCDPISGHVSLFWYQQALGQGPEFLTYFQNEAQLDKSGLPSDRFFAERPEGSVSTLKIQRTQQEDSAVYLCASSLEDRGEYEQFFGPGTRLTVL.

The rearrangement joins TRBV2 to TRBJ1-6; TRBD1 matches at 8 bases. The CDR3 sequence is 15 residues long. Germline assignment: CDR1 SNHLY and CDR2 FYNNEI. V dropped 4 bases and J dropped 8; count of bases not matched to a gene: 7. The CDR3 loop is CASSGQGARDSPLHF. The CDR3 DNA is TGTGCCAGCAGTGGGCAGGGGGCGAGGGATTCACCCCTCCACTTT.

The chain uses TRBV7-2 and TRBJ1-3; D is possibly TRBD1 (5 bases). Looked up from germline, CDR1 is SGHTA and CDR2 is FQGNSA. The CDR3 is made up of 14 amino acids. V lost 3 bases and J lost 3, with 9 bases in between. CDR3 residues: CASSLAGFGNTIYF. Written as DNA, the CDR3 is TGTGCCAGCAGCTTGGCAGGGTTTGGAAACACCATATATTTT.

The chain recombines TRBV21-1 with TRBJ2-7; the table's TRBD1 call for D was not verified on the DNA. TRBV21-1 is listed as a pseudogene. The CDR3 length is 16 residues. The DNA for the CDR3 is TGTGCCAGCAGCCCCGAGACAGGGCAACGCGCCTACGAGCAGTACTTC. Its translation is CASSPETGQRAYEQYF.

Only a few counts were recorded for this clone. Other DNA sequences in this sample translate to the same CDR3. The chain couples TRBV19 to TRBJ1-5, with 7 nucleotides matching TRBD1. V lost 6 bases to trimming and J lost 2 bases; unmatched junction nucleotides: 4. The CDR3 consists of 14 residues. Per germline, CDR1 LNHDA and CDR2 SQIVND (reference sequence). The CDR3: CASSGTGGNQPQHF. The DNA of the CDR3 is TGTGCCAGTAGCGGAACAGGGGGCAATCAGCCCCAGCATTTT. The full variable domain, in which reference TRBV19 and TRBJ1-5 provide the parts outside the CDR3, is DGGITQSPKYLFRKEGQNVTLSCEQNLNHDAMYWYRQDPGQGLRLIYYSQIVNDFQKGDIAEGYSVSREKKESFPLTVTSAQKNPTAFYLCASSGTGGNQPQHFGDGTRLSIL.

The rearrangement uses TRBV6-2 or TRBV6-3 and TRBJ1-6, with TRBD1 matching 9 bases. The CDR3 runs 16 residues. Trimming cost V 2 bases and J 9 bases; bases outside gene matches: 8. Germline CDR1 is MNHEY and CDR2 is SVGEGT. The CDR3 DNA reads as TGTGCCAGCAGTTACCCCTGGGGACAGGGCGGTTCACCCCTCCACTTT. Protein sequence: CASSYPWGQGGSPLHF.

V gene TRBV7-3 combines with J gene TRBJ2-2; no clear D gene. Germline CDR1 SGHTA, CDR2 FQGTGA. The CDR3 totals 13 residues. Deletions cut 3 bases from V and 6 bases from J, with 8 bases between. DNA of the CDR3: TGTGCCAGCAGCTTCCTCGACTCCGGGGAGCTGTTTTTT. This encodes CASSFLDSGELFF.

The count of this clone is one. The chain combines TRBV18 with TRBJ2-3; 8 nucleotides match TRBD2. With 8 bases clipped from V and 4 bases from J, the junction kept 11 bases outside the gene matches. This CDR3 region has 15 residues. In germline, CDR1 is KGHSH, CDR2 LQKENI. The CDR3 protein is CASTTTSVEADTQYF. For the CDR3, the DNA is TGTGCCAGCACGACGACTAGCGTCGAGGCAGATACGCAGTATTTT. The whole variable domain, remainder taken from reference TRBV18 and TRBJ2-3, is NAGVMQNPRHLVRRRGQEARLRCSPMKGHSHVYWYRQLPEEGLKFMVYLQKENIIDESGMPKERFSAEFPKEGPSILRIQQVVRGDSAAYFCASTTTSVEADTQYFGPGTRLTVL.

This clone was found a few times. CDR3 loop: CASSLSGTGTSPLHF. The CDR3 DNA follows: TGTGCCAGCAGCTTGTCCGGGACAGGGACTTCACCCCTCCACTTT. The chain joins TRBV7-9 to TRBJ1-6, with 9 bases fitting TRBD1. This CDR3 spans 15 amino acids. The junction had 6 bases not matched to a gene; V was cut back by 3 bases and J by 9 bases. CDR1 and CDR2 (germline): SEHNR, FQNEAQ (reference sequence). The full variable domain, in which reference TRBV7-9 and TRBJ1-6 provide the parts outside the CDR3, is DTGVSQNPRHKITKRGQNVTFRCDPISEHNRLYWYRQTLGQGPEFLTYFQNEAQLEKSRLLSDRFSAERPKGSFSTLEIQRTEQGDSAMYLCASSLSGTGTSPLHFGNGTRLTVT.

This chain links TRBV7-2 with TRBJ2-3; possibly TRBD2 for D (6 bases). There are 13 residues in the CDR3. V lost 2 bases and J 6 bases, leaving 9 bases between the germline ends. The germline CDR1 and CDR2 sequences are SGHTA and FQGNSA. This CDR3 reads CASSLWRDDTQYF. In DNA form, the CDR3 reads TGTGCCAGCAGCTTATGGCGGGATGATACGCAGTATTTT.

This sequence joins TRBV2 and TRBJ2-5, with 10 bases identical to TRBD1. Germline V CDR1 and CDR2: SNHLY, FYNNEI. V lost 8 bases to trimming and J lost 1 base; unmatched junction nucleotides: 7. The CDR3 runs 15 residues. The CDR3 DNA reads TGTGCCAGCCGGGACAGGGGCGATTTCCAAGAGACCCAGTACTTC. It encodes CASRDRGDFQETQYF.

The rearrangement joins TRBV18 to TRBJ1-1, with a possible D match to TRBD1 (5 bases). The CDR3 extends over 14 amino acids. CDR1 and CDR2 (germline): KGHSH, LQKENI. Trimming left V 2 bases short and J 3 bases short, with 10 bases between. The CDR3 sequence is CASSPNLGDTEAFF. CDR3 bases: TGTGCCAGCTCACCAAATTTAGGGGACACTGAAGCTTTCTTT.

This rearrangement joins TRBV4-1 to TRBJ2-1, with TRBD1 as a possible D gene (7 bases). V lost 5 bases to trimming and J lost 6 bases, with 20 bases between them. This CDR3 comprises 16 residues. Per germline, CDR1 MGHRA and CDR2 YSYEKL. The CDR3 nucleotides read TGCGCCAGCAGCTTTAGATATAGCCAGGGGGGCAATGAGCAGTTCTTC. Translating gives CASSFRYSQGGNEQFF.

V is TRBV7-2 and J is TRBJ2-7; D perhaps matches TRBD1 (6 bases). The V end was cut by 5 bases, the J end by 3 bases, with 11 bases between. CDR3 size: 13 residues. Germline V gene lookup returns CDR1 SGHTA and CDR2 FQGNSA. The chain's CDR3 is CASSPGRGYEQYF. The CDR3 coding sequence is TGTGCCAGCAGCCCCGGCAGGGGCTACGAGCAGTACTTC.

The rearrangement links TRBV2 to TRBJ1-5; D is uncertain. Trimming left V 2 bases short and J 4 bases short, with 12 bases between. Germline loops: CDR1 SNHLY, CDR2 FYNNEI. The length of the CDR3 is 15 residues. The CDR3 loop reads CASSEQQVGNQPQHF. The CDR3 nucleotides are TGTGCCAGCAGTGAACAGCAGGTGGGTAATCAGCCCCAGCATTTT. Combining the CDR3 with reference TRBV2 and TRBJ1-5 gives the whole variable domain EPEVTQTPSHQVTQMGQEVILRCVPISNHLYFYWYRQILGQKVEFLVSFYNNEISEKSEIFDDQFSVERPDGSNFTLKIRSTKLEDSAMYFCASSEQQVGNQPQHFGDGTRLSIL.

This chain connects TRBV3-1 (or the pseudogene TRBV3-2) to TRBJ1-1, with 7 bases matching TRBD1. Losses at the gene ends were 10 bases for V and 4 bases for J; bases not matched to a gene: 12. This CDR3 has 14 amino acids. Germline CDR1 reads LGHDT; CDR2 reads YNNKEL (reference sequence). As DNA, the CDR3 is TGTGCCACACGCTCTACAGGGGAGAGCACTGAAGCTTTCTTT. Residues: CATRSTGESTEAFF.

The rearrangement uses TRBV5-6 and TRBJ1-2; the match to TRBD1 covers 10 bases. The CDR3 contains 14 residues. Germline assignment: CDR1 SGHDT and CDR2 YYEEEE. V shed 4 bases and J 7 bases; nucleotides not matched to a gene: 7. The CDR3, as DNA: TGTGCCAGCAGCGGGGGACAGGGGAGTGGTGGCTACACCTTC. Translation gives CASSGGQGSGGYTF.

The chain employs TRBV30 and TRBJ1-5; 7 bases agree with TRBD1. V shed 0 bases, J shed 5 bases, and the junction held 7 bases outside the gene matches. Germline CDR1 and CDR2: GTSNPN and SVGIG (reference sequence). This CDR3 has 15 residues. This chain's CDR3 is CAWSVRDRRDQPQHF. CDR3 DNA: TGTGCCTGGAGTGTGCGGGACAGAAGAGATCAGCCCCAGCATTTT.

Note on this clone: The sample holds other DNA sequences that translate to the same CDR3. The chain employs TRBV5-8 and TRBJ1-5; 7 positions agree with TRBD1. The CDR3 has 15 residues. Germline CDR1 is SGHTS and CDR2 is YDEGEE. The V gene end was trimmed by 2 bases and the J gene end by 1 base; junction bases not matched to a gene: 3. The CDR3 loop reads CASSFYRGSNQPQHF. The CDR3 nucleotides read TGTGCCAGCAGCTTTTACAGGGGCAGCAATCAGCCCCAGCATTTT.

The chain couples TRBV28 to TRBJ1-5; D may be TRBD1 (5 bases). The CDR3 is 15 amino acids. The germline V gene encodes CDR1 MDHEN and CDR2 SYDVKM. Deletions cut 10 bases from V and 2 bases from J, with 18 bases between. The CDR3 is CATRTGGSGNQPQHF. In nucleotides, the CDR3 is TGTGCCACCCGCACGGGGGGATCTGGCAATCAGCCCCAGCATTTT. Variable domain in full (rest from reference TRBV28 and TRBJ1-5): DVKVTQSSRYLVKRTGEKVFLECVQDMDHENMFWYRQDPGLGLRLIYFSYDVKMKEKGDIPEGYSVSREKKERFSLILESASTNQTSMYLCATRTGGSGNQPQHFGDGTRLSIL.

The CDR3 here is CAISVEGDRGYANTGELFF. DNA of the CDR3: TGTGCCATCAGTGTCGAGGGGGACAGGGGCTACGCGAACACCGGGGAGCTGTTTTTT. The chain has TRBV10-3 and TRBJ2-2, with 10 bases matching TRBD1. V lost 4 bases, J lost 0 bases, and 11 bases stayed unmatched. In germline, CDR1 is ENHRY, CDR2 SYGVKD. This CDR3 region has 19 residues.

The chain links TRBV30 to TRBJ2-7, with D possibly being TRBD2 (5 bases). The CDR3 totals 14 residues. Per germline, CDR1 GTSNPN and CDR2 SVGIG (reference sequence). Trimming removed 2 bases at V and 2 bases at J, with 13 bases between. CDR3 in DNA: TGTGCCTGGAGTCCTGCCGGGAAAGCCTACGAGCAGTACTTC. This translates into CAWSPAGKAYEQYF.

This sequence joins TRBV28 and TRBJ1-6; maybe TRBD1 (6 bases). V dropped 5 bases and J dropped 5 bases, with 10 bases sitting between them. Germline V gene data show CDR1 as MDHEN and CDR2 as SYDVKM. The CDR3 consists of 14 residues. The CDR3 here is CASSRTGHNSPLHF. In nucleotides, the CDR3 is TGTGCCAGCAGTAGAACAGGGCATAATTCACCCCTCCACTTT. The full variable domain, with the rest looked up from reference TRBV28 and TRBJ1-6, is DVKVTQSSRYLVKRTGEKVFLECVQDMDHENMFWYRQDPGLGLRLIYFSYDVKMKEKGDIPEGYSVSREKKERFSLILESASTNQTSMYLCASSRTGHNSPLHFGNGTRLTVT.

The genes are TRBV5-4 and TRBJ2-1; D gene unclear. The CDR3 length is 11 residues. From germline, CDR1 is SGHNT and CDR2 YYREEE (reference sequence). V lost 4 bases and J lost 5, with 4 bases in between. The CDR3 bases are TGTGCCAGCAGCGCGAACAATGAGCAGTTCTTC. Protein: CASSANNEQFF. The complete variable domain, with remaining parts taken from reference TRBV5-4 and TRBJ2-1, reads ETGVTQSPTHLIKTRGQQVTLRCSSQSGHNTVSWYQQALGQGPQFIFQYYREEENGRGNFPPRFSGLQFPNYSSELNVNALELDDSALYLCASSANNEQFFGPGTRLTVL.

This chain links TRBV5-4 with TRBJ2-3; maybe TRBD1 (7 bases). The germline CDR1 and CDR2 sequences are SGHNT and YYREEE (reference sequence). Trimming cost V 1 base and J 6 bases, with 15 bases left between them. This CDR3 spans 15 amino acids. The CDR3: CASSLLGGGMDTQYF. The CDR3 DNA sequence: TGTGCCAGCAGCTTGCTAGGGGGCGGGATGGATACGCAGTATTTT. The entire variable domain, with the rest obtained from reference TRBV5-4 and TRBJ2-3, is as follows: ETGVTQSPTHLIKTRGQQVTLRCSSQSGHNTVSWYQQALGQGPQFIFQYYREEENGRGNFPPRFSGLQFPNYSSELNVNALELDDSALYLCASSLLGGGMDTQYFGPGTRLTVL.

This chain uses TRBV7-2 with TRBJ2-7; a possible D gene is TRBD2 (6 bases). Germline V lookup: CDR1 SGHTA, CDR2 FQGNSA. V lost 1 base and J 2 bases, leaving 15 bases between the germline ends. This CDR3 region has 16 residues. The CDR3 region has the DNA TGTGCCAGCAGCTTAGGTGGCGGGACCGCCCCCTACGAGCAGTACTTC. It encodes CASSLGGGTAPYEQYF.